This T cell receptor beta chain was retrieved from a study of control samples from healthy donors and cancer patients. The table came from immunoSEQ multiplex PCR; TCRdb's copy has only in-frame clones and leaves some out. The table has more than 35,000 clones, over 70% seen once. The CDR3 spans 14 residues. Germline CDR1 is LNHNV and CDR2 is YYDKDF (reference sequence). V was shortened by 0 bases and J by 3 bases, with 8 bases between the two germline ends. The source material was PBMCs. The sequence was collected from a woman aged 60-75 years with lung cancer. The chain combines TRBV15 with TRBJ1-2; D call uncertain. The CDR3 loop reads CATSRDVRDYGYTF. DNA of the CDR3: TGTGCCACCAGCAGAGATGTCCGGGACTATGGCTACACCTTC.